The T cell receptor (beta chain) under discussion was sequenced for a study of T cells after yellow fever vaccination. MiXCR, applied by TCRdb to the 5' RACE reads, yields one record per CDR3 protein. The data contain some 100,000 distinct CDR3 sequences, about 7.2% of them seen just once; the ten biggest clones take up over 2.5%. In this sample, this clonotype turned up many times. Sample: CD4+ T cells sorted from PBMCs, taken roughly seven weeks after the first yellow fever vaccination. The source is a man aged 18 to 30 who received the YFV17D yellow fever vaccine.

The DNA of the CDR3 is TGTGCCAGCAGCTTGGGCAGGGTTGCAGATACGCAGTATTTT. Amino acids: CASSLGRVADTQYF. The chain carries TRBV5-5 and TRBJ2-3; D possibly corresponds to TRBD1 (5 bases). Trimming left V 0 bases short and J 4 bases short, with 9 bases between. From germline, CDR1 is SGHKS and CDR2 YYEKEE (reference sequence). This CDR3 is 14 amino acids long.